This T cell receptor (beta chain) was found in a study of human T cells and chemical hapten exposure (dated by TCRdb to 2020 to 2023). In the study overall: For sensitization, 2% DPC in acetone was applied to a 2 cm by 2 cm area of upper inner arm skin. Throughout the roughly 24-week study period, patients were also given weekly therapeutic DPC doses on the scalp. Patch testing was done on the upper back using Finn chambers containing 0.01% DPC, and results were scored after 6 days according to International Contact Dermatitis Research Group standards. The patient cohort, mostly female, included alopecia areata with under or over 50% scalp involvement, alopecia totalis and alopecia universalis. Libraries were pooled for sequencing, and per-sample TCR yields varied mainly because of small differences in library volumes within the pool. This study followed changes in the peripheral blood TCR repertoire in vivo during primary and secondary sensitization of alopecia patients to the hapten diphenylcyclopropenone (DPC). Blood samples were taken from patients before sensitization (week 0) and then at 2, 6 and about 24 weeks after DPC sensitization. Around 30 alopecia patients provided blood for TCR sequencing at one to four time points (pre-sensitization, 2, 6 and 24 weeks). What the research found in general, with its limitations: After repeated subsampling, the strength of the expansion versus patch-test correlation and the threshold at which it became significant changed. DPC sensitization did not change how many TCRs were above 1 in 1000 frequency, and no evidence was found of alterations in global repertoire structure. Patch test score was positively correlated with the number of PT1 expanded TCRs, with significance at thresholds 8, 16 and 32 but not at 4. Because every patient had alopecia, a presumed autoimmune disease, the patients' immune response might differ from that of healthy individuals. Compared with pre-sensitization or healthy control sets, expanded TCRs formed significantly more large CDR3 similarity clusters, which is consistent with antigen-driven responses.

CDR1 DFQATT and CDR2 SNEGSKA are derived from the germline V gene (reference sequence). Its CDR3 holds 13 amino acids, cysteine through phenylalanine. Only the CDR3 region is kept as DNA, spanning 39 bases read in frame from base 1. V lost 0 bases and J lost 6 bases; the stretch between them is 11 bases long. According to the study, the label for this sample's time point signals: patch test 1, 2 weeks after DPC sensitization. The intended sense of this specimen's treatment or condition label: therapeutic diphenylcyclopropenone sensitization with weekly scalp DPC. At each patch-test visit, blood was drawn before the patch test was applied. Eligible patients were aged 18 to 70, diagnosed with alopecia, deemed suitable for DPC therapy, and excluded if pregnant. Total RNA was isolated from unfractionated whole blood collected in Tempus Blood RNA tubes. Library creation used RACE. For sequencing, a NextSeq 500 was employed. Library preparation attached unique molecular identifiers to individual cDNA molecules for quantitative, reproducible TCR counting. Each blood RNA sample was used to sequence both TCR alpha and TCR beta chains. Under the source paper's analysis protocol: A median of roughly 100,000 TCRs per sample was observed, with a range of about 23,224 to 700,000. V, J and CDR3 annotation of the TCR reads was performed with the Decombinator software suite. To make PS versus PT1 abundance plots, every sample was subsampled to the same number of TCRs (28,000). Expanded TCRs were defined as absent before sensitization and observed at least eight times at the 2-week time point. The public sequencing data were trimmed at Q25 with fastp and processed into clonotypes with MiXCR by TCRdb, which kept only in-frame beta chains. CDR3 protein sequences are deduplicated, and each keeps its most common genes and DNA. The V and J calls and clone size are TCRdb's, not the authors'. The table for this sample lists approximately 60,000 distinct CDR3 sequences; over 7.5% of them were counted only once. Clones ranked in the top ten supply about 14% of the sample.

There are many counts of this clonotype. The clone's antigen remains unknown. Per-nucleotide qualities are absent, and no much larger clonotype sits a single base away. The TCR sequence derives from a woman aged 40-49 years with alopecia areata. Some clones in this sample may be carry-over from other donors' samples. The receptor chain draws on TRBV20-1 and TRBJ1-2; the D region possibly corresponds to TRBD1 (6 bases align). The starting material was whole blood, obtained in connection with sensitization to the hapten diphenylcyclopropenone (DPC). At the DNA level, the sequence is TGCAGTGCTAGAGATGCACAGGGACATGGCTACACCTTC. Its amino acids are CSARDAQGHGYTF.